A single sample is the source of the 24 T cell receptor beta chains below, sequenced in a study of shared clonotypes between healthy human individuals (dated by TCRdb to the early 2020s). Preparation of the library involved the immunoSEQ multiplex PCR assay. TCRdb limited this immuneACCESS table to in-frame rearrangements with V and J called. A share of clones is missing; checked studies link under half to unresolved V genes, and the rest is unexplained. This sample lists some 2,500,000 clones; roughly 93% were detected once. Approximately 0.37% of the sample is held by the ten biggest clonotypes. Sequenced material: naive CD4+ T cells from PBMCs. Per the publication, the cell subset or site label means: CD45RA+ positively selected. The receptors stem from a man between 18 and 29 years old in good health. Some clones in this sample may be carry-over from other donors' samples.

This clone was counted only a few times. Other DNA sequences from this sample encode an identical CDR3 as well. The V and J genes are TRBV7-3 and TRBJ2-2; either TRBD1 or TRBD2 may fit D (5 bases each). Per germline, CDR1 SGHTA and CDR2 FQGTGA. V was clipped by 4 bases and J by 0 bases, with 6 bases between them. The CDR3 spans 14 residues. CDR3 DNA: TGTGCCAGCAGCTCGGGACCGAACACCGGGGAGCTGTTTTTT. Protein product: CASSSGPNTGELFF.

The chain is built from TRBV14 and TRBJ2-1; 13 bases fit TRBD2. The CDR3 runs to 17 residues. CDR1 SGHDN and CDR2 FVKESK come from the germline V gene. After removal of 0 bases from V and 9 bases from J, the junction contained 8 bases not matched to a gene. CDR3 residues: CASSQEIPGLAGSEQFF. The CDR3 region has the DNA TGTGCCAGCAGCCAAGAGATACCGGGACTAGCGGGAAGTGAGCAGTTCTTC.

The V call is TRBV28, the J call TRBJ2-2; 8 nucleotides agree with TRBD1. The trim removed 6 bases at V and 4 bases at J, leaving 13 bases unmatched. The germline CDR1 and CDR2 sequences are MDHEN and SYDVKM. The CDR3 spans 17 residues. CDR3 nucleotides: TGTGCCAGCAGACGGACAGGGAAAACTCGAGTCACCGGGGAGCTGTTTTTT. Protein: CASRRTGKTRVTGELFF.

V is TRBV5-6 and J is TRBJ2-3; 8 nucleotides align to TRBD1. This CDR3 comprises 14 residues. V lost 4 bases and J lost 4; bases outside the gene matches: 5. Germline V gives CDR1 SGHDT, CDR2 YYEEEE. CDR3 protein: CASSLDRDADTQYF. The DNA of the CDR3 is TGTGCCAGCAGCCTGGACAGGGATGCAGATACGCAGTATTTT.

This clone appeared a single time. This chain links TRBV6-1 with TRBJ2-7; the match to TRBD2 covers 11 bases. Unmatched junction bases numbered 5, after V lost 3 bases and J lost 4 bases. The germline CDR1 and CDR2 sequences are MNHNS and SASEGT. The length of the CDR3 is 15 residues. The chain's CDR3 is CASSEGLAEIYEQYF. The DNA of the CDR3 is TGTGCCAGCAGTGAGGGACTAGCGGAAATTTACGAGCAGTACTTC.

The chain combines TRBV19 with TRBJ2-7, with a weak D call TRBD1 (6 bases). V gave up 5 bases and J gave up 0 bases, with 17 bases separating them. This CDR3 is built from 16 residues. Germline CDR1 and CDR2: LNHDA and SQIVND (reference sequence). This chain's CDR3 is CASSRYGAGVSYEQYF. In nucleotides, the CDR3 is TGTGCCAGTAGTCGGTATGGGGCAGGGGTCTCCTACGAGCAGTACTTC.

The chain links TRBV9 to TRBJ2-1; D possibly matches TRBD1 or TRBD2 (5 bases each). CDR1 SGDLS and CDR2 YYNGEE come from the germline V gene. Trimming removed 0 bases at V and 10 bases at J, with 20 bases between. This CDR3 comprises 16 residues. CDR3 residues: CASSVDEGLGDLEQFF. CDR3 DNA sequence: TGTGCCAGCAGCGTAGATGAGGGGCTGGGTGATCTGGAGCAGTTCTTC.

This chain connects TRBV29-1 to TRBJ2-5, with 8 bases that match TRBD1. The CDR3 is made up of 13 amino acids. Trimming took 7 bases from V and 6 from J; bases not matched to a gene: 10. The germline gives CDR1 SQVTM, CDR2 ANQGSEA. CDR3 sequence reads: CSAHGQGAQTQYF. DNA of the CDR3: TGCAGCGCCCACGGGCAGGGGGCACAGACCCAGTACTTC.

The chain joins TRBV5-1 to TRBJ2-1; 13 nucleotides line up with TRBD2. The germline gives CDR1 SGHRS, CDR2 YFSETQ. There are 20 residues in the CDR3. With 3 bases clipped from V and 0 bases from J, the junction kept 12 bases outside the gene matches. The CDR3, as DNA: TGCGCCAGCAGCTCGTTTGGGACTAGCGGGACGAAGAGCTCCTACAATGAGCAGTTCTTC. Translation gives CASSSFGTSGTKSSYNEQFF.

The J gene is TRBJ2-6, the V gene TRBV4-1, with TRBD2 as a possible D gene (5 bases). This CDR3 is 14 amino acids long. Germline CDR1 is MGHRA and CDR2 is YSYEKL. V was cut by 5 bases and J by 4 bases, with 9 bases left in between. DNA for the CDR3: TGCGCCAGCAGCAAACCGGGGGGGGCCAACGTCCTGACTTTC. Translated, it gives CASSKPGGANVLTF.

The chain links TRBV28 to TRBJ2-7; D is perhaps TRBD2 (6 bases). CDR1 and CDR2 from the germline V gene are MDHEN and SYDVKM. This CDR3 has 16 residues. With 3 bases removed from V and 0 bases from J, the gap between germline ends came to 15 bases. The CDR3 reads CASSFKSRDSSYEQYF. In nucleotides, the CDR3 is TGTGCCAGCAGTTTTAAGAGCCGGGACTCCTCCTACGAGCAGTACTTC.

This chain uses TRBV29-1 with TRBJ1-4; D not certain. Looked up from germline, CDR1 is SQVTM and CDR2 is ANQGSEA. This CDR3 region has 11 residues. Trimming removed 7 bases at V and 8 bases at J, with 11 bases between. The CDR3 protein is CSAGWGEKLFF. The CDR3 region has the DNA TGCAGCGCCGGGTGGGGAGAAAAACTGTTTTTT.

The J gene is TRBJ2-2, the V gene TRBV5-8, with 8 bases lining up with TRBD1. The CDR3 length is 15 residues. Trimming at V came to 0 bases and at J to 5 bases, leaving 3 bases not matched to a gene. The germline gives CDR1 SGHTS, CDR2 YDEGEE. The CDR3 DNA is TGTGCCAGCAGCTTGGGGACAGGGTGGACCGGGGAGCTGTTTTTT. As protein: CASSLGTGWTGELFF.

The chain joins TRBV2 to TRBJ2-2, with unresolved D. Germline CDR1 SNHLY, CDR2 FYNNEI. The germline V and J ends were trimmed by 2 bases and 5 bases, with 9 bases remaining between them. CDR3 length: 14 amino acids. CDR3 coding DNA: TGTGCCAGCAGTGAATTCGTATCAACCGGGGAGCTGTTTTTT. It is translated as CASSEFVSTGELFF.

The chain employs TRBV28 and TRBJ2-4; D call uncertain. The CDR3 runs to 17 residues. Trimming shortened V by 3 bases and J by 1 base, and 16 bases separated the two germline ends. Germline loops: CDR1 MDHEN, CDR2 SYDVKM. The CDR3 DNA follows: TGTGCCAGCAGTTTTCCTCCTAGTACGTTGGCCAAAAACATTCAGTACTTC. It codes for CASSFPPSTLAKNIQYF.

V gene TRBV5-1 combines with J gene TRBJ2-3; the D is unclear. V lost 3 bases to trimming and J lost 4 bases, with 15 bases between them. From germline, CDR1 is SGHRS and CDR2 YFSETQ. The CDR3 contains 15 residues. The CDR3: CASSSLKSDPDTQYF. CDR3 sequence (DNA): TGCGCCAGCAGCTCGCTCAAGTCGGATCCAGATACGCAGTATTTT.

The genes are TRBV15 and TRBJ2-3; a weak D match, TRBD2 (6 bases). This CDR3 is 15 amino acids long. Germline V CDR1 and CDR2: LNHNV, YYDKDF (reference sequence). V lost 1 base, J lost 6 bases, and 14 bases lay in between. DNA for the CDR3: TGTGCCACCAGCAGAGGGGGACGGGAGCGTGATACGCAGTATTTT. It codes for CATSRGGRERDTQYF.

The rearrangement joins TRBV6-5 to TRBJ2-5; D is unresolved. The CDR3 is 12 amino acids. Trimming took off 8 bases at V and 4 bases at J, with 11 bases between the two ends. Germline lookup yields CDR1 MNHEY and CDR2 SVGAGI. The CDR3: CASVGVGETQYF. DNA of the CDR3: TGTGCCAGCGTTGGGGTCGGAGAGACCCAGTACTTC.

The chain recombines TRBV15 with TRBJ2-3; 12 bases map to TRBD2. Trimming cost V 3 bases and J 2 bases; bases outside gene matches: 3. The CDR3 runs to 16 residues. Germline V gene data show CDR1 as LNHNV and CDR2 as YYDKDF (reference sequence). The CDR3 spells CATSRLAGGITDTQYF. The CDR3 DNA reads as TGTGCCACCAGCAGGCTAGCGGGAGGGATCACAGATACGCAGTATTTT.

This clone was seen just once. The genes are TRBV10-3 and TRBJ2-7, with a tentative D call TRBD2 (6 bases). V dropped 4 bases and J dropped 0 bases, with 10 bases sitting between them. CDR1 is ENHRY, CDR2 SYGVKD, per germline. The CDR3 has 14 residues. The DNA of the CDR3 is TGTGCCATCAGTGGGGGCGGGAACTCCTACGAGCAGTACTTC. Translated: CAISGGGNSYEQYF.

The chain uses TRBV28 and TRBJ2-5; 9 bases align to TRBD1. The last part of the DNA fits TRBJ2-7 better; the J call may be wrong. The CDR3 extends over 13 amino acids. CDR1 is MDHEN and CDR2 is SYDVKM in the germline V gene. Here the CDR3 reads CASLSGQGYEQYF. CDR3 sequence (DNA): TGTGCCAGCCTATCGGGACAGGGCTACGAGCAGTACTTC.

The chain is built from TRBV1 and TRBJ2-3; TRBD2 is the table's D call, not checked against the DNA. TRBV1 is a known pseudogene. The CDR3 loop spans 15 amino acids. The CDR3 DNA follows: TGCACCAGCAGCCCACTAGCGGGGGCCACAGATACGCAGTATTTT. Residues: CTSSPLAGATDTQYF.

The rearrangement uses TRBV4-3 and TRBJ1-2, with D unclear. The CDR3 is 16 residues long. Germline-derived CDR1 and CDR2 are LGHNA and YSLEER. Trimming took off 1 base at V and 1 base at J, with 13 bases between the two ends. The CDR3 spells CASSQARLRVNYGYTF. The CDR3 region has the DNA TGCGCCAGCAGCCAAGCCAGGCTACGGGTTAACTATGGCTACACCTTC.

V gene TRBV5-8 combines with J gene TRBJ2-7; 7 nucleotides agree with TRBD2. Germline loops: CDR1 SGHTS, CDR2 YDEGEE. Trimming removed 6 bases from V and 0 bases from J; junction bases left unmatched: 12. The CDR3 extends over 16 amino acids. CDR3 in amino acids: CASTPGAGLNSYEQYF. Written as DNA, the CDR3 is TGTGCCAGCACCCCGGGCGCGGGACTAAACTCCTACGAGCAGTACTTC.